This T cell receptor beta chain was observed in a study of cytomegalovirus exposure and HLA in healthy donors. PCR employed 60 Vbeta and 13 Jbeta primers. The protocol was immunoSEQ multiplex PCR, while the TCRdb copy is restricted to in-frame clones and leaves out a portion. This sample yields about 140,000 clones, of which 76% are seen a single time; 1.8% belongs to the top ten. General study points: TCR beta chains numbering more than 150 were designated cytomegalovirus-associated.

Comments on this clone: The antigen remains undetermined.

This sequence originates from a female donor in good health and CMV-seropositive. The sequencing input was PBMCs.

The chain's CDR3 is CASSLSGGTNEKLFF. CDR3 sequence (DNA): TGTGCCAGCAGTTTATCAGGAGGGACTAATGAAAAACTGTTTTTT. The chain employs TRBV28 and TRBJ1-4; D gene uncertain. Trimming removed 1 base at V and 2 bases at J, with 8 bases between. The germline CDR1 and CDR2 sequences are MDHEN and SYDVKM. This CDR3 is 15 amino acids long.